The 19 T cell receptor beta chains below come from one sample, sequenced in a study of spatial heterogeneity in lung cancer. TCRdb re-analysed the 5' RACE reads in MiXCR, keeping a single row per CDR3 protein. The table shows roughly 120,000 distinct CDR3 sequences, with less than 14% occurring only once. Time point meaning: blood at routine non-recurrence follow-up after resection. The sample was PBMCs, taken at follow-up. The receptors shown here come from a female donor with early-stage non-small cell lung cancer.

This clonotype was counted a few times. The V call is TRBV29-1, the J call TRBJ2-1, with 8 positions matching TRBD2. Germline V gene data show CDR1 as SQVTM and CDR2 as ANQGSEA. V dropped 6 bases and J dropped 0; count of bases not matched to a gene: 4. The CDR3 is 14 amino acids. This CDR3 reads CSVILAVSYNEQFF. The DNA of the CDR3 is TGCAGCGTCATACTAGCGGTCTCCTACAATGAGCAGTTCTTC.

The chain carries TRBV29-1 and TRBJ1-2; the match to TRBD1 covers 7 bases. The ends lost 1 base at V and 8 bases at J; junction bases unmatched: 7. CDR1 and CDR2 from the germline V gene are SQVTM and ANQGSEA. This CDR3 is 13 amino acids long. The CDR3, as DNA: TGCAGCGTTGAAGGCCCCGGACAGGCCGGCTACACCTTC. This translates into CSVEGPGQAGYTF.

This clonotype was seen more than once but under ten times. The rearrangement joins TRBV6-5 to TRBJ2-3; TRBD2 aligns across 13 bases. The CDR3 spans 18 residues. CDR1 is MNHEY and CDR2 is SVGAGI in the germline V gene. The trim removed 2 bases at V and 2 bases at J, leaving 7 bases unmatched. The CDR3 nucleotides are TGTGCCAGCAGTTACACCCGACTAGCGGGAGGACCCACAGATACGCAGTATTTT. This sequence encodes CASSYTRLAGGPTDTQYF.

The V call is TRBV10-3, the J call TRBJ1-5, with 10 bases that match TRBD1. J was trimmed by 2 bases and V by 9 bases; bases with no gene match: 4. CDR1 is ENHRY, CDR2 SYGVKD, per germline. There are 14 residues in the CDR3. The CDR3 DNA reads TGTGCCATGGGGACAGGGGAACGCAATCAGCCCCAGCATTTT. This translates into CAMGTGERNQPQHF.

This clonotype was counted many times. CDR3 in amino acids: CASSLTGSNEKLFF. CDR3 nucleotide sequence: TGTGCCAGCAGCTTGACAGGGTCTAATGAAAAACTGTTTTTT. The chain links TRBV7-2 to TRBJ1-4; 7 nucleotides match TRBD1. From germline, CDR1 is SGHTA and CDR2 FQGNSA. This CDR3 region has 14 residues. Trimming removed 3 bases from V and 3 bases from J; junction bases left unmatched: 1.

The V and J genes are TRBV4-3 and TRBJ1-2, with D possibly TRBD1 on 5 matching bases. V dropped 0 bases and J dropped 2 bases, with 13 bases sitting between them. The germline V gene has CDR1 LGHNA and CDR2 YSLEER. The CDR3 runs 16 residues. The CDR3 region has the DNA TGCGCCAGCAGCCAAGAACAGGCCCGGACCAACTATGGCTACACCTTC. Translating it yields CASSQEQARTNYGYTF.

The chain links TRBV18 to TRBJ2-2; TRBD1 might be the D (5 bases). Germline CDR1 KGHSH, CDR2 LQKENI. Trimming took 1 base from V and 0 from J, leaving 9 bases between them. The CDR3 has 16 amino acids. This chain's CDR3 is CASSPQAGSNTGELFF. For the CDR3, the DNA is TGTGCCAGCTCACCACAAGCAGGGTCGAACACCGGGGAGCTGTTTTTT.

This clonotype was recorded many times. The CDR3 loop is CASSYAGLSQETQYF. CDR3 nucleotide sequence: TGTGCCAGCAGTTACGCGGGACTGAGCCAAGAGACCCAGTACTTC. The V and J genes are TRBV6-5 and TRBJ2-5, with D perhaps TRBD2 (6 bases). Deletions cut 2 bases from V and 1 base from J, with 11 bases between. The CDR3 contains 15 residues. The germline V gene encodes CDR1 MNHEY and CDR2 SVGAGI.

This clonotype was seen repeatedly, ten times or more. The chain employs TRBV5-1 and TRBJ2-3, with unresolved D. This CDR3 contains 11 residues. Trimming took off 5 bases at V and 3 bases at J, with 4 bases between the two ends. The germline CDR1 and CDR2 sequences are SGHRS and YFSETQ. CDR3 DNA: TGCGCCAGCAGATTTACAGATACGCAGTATTTT. Translated, it gives CASRFTDTQYF.

This clonotype was detected many times. The rearrangement links TRBV30 to TRBJ1-5; D is uncertain. The CDR3 length is 13 residues. Between the trimmed V and J ends, which lost 1 base and 4 bases, there was a span of 8 bases. CDR1 and CDR2 (germline): GTSNPN, SVGIG (reference sequence). The CDR3 nucleotides are TGTGCCTGGAGTGCGACAAGTAATCAGCCCCAGCATTTT. Protein sequence: CAWSATSNQPQHF. The whole variable domain, remainder taken from reference TRBV30 and TRBJ1-5, is SQTIHQWPATLVQPVGSPLSLECTVEGTSNPNLYWYRQAAGRGLQLLFYSVGIGQISSEVPQNLSASRPQDRQFILSSKKLLLSDSGFYLCAWSATSNQPQHFGDGTRLSIL.

This clonotype was counted many times. The chain combines TRBV5-8 with TRBJ1-5, with unresolved D. V lost 0 bases and J 5 bases, leaving 6 bases between the germline ends. The V gene's germline CDR1 is SGHTS and CDR2 YDEGEE. The CDR3 is 13 residues long. CDR3 region: CASSLEPYQPQHF. CDR3 DNA sequence: TGTGCCAGCAGCTTGGAGCCGTATCAGCCCCAGCATTTT.

This clonotype showed up just a few times. This sequence joins TRBV3-1 and TRBJ1-5; no clear D. CDR1 LGHDT and CDR2 YNNKEL come from the germline V gene (reference sequence). V lost 1 base to trimming and J lost 1 base, with 11 bases between them. CDR3 length: 16 amino acids. CDR3 sequence (DNA): TGTGCCAGCAGCCAAGGTACGACGGTGAGCAATCAGCCCCAGCATTTT. This codes for CASSQGTTVSNQPQHF.

This clonotype was seen more than once but under ten times. The junction differs from germline at one of its ends, possibly a read error. The chain combines TRBV7-2 with TRBJ2-1, with 9 bases that match TRBD2. This CDR3 spans 15 amino acids. Germline V CDR1 and CDR2: SGHTA, FQGNSA. CDR3 DNA sequence: TGTGCCAGCAGCCTTAGACTAGCGGAGTACAGTGAGCAGTTCTTC. Amino acid sequence: CASSLRLAEYSEQFF.

This clonotype was recorded at least ten times. The rearrangement joins TRBV27 to TRBJ1-5; D unclear. Germline CDR1 is MNHEY and CDR2 is SMNVEV (reference sequence). The V gene lost 5 bases and the J gene lost 9 bases, with 2 bases spanning the gap. The CDR3 spans 9 residues. CDR3 residues: CASSGPQHF. The CDR3 DNA sequence: TGTGCCAGCAGTGGGCCCCAGCATTTT.

This clonotype was seen only a few times. V usage is TRBV28 and J usage is TRBJ2-3; 10 nucleotides line up with TRBD2. This CDR3 contains 14 residues. The V and J ends lost 4 bases and 6 bases, in that order; junction bases with no gene match: 4. Germline values: CDR1 MDHEN, CDR2 SYDVKM. CDR3 sequence (DNA): TGTGCCAGCAGTTCTAGCGGGAGTGTGGATACGCAGTATTTT. It yields the protein CASSSSGSVDTQYF. Full variable domain (rest looked up from reference TRBV28 and TRBJ2-3): DVKVTQSSRYLVKRTGEKVFLECVQDMDHENMFWYRQDPGLGLRLIYFSYDVKMKEKGDIPEGYSVSREKKERFSLILESASTNQTSMYLCASSSSGSVDTQYFGPGTRLTVL.

The CDR3 loop reads CASRNSMAGAQETQYF. The CDR3 bases are TGTGCCAGCAGAAATAGCATGGCAGGAGCCCAAGAGACCCAGTACTTC. V usage is TRBV28 and J usage is TRBJ2-5; D is unresolved. The CDR3 spans 16 residues. The V gene's germline CDR1 is MDHEN and CDR2 SYDVKM. V lost 6 bases and J lost 1, with 18 bases in between.

This clonotype was counted a few times. As DNA, the CDR3 is TGTGCCAGCAGCGTAGGACTAGCGGGAGCAAAGGGCGAGCAGTACTTC. This codes for CASSVGLAGAKGEQYF. The chain carries TRBV9 and TRBJ2-7; 12 bases are a match to TRBD2. The CDR3 contains 16 residues. V was pared by 0 bases and J by 6 bases, with 7 bases of the junction left unmatched. Germline V lookup: CDR1 SGDLS, CDR2 YYNGEE. Together with reference TRBV9 and TRBJ2-7, the CDR3 gives the full variable domain: DSGVTQTPKHLITATGQRVTLRCSPRSGDLSVYWYQQSLDQGLQFLIQYYNGEERAKGNILERFSAQQFPDLHSELNLSSLELGDSALYFCASSVGLAGAKGEQYFGPGTRLTVT.

In this sample, this clonotype turned up once. V and J are TRBV3-1 and TRBJ2-5; 7 bases map to TRBD1. The CDR3 has 15 residues. V shed 0 bases, J shed 4 bases, and the junction held 5 bases outside the gene matches. Germline CDR1 reads LGHDT; CDR2 reads YNNKEL (reference sequence). The CDR3 sequence: CASSQDRRTGETQYF. The CDR3 DNA reads TGTGCCAGCAGCCAAGATAGGAGGACAGGAGAGACCCAGTACTTC.

This clonotype was seen more than once but under ten times. V usage is TRBV5-1 and J usage is TRBJ1-4; D perhaps matches TRBD1 (6 bases). Germline V gene lookup returns CDR1 SGHRS and CDR2 YFSETQ. The V end lost 0 bases, the J end lost 14 bases, and 20 bases lay between the germline ends. CDR3 size: 15 residues. DNA for the CDR3: TGCGCCAGCAGCTTGGTCGCAGGGGCCTCCTGGGGGCTGTTTTTT. It encodes CASSLVAGASWGLFF.